The sequence of this T cell receptor beta chain was determined in a study of cytomegalovirus exposure and HLA in healthy donors. Primers: 60 Vbeta forward and 13 Jbeta reverse. Profiled with immunoSEQ multiplex PCR; TCRdb holds only in-frame clones, not every one. The repertoire includes about 120,000 clones, over 65% of them detected once, and under 9.5% sits in the top ten. The CDR3 has 15 residues. Germline V gene data show CDR1 as SGHRS and CDR2 as YFSETQ. The trim removed 7 bases at V and 4 bases at J, leaving 9 bases unmatched. The receptor was derived from a middle-aged woman in good health and CMV-seropositive. The V gene is TRBV5-1, the J gene TRBJ1-1, with 11 bases fitting TRBD1. What was sequenced was PBMCs. This CDR3 is CASQLTGTGGTEAFF. The CDR3 DNA reads TGCGCCAGCCAACTTACCGGGACAGGGGGCACTGAAGCTTTCTTT.